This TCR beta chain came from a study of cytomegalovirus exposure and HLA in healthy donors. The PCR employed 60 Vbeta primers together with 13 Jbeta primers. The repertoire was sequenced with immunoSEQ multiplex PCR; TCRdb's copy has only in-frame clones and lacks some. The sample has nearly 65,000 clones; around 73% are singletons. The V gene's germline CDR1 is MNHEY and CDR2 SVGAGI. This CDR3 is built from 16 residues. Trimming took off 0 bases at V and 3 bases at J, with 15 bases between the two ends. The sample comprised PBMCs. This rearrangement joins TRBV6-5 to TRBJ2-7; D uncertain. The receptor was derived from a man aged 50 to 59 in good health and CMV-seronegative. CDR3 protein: CASSYSRRRLSYEQYF. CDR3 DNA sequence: TGTGCCAGCAGTTACTCGAGGCGCCGGCTCAGCTACGAGCAGTACTTC.